This entry features one T cell receptor beta chain sequence. The junction and the germline gene differ at one end; a read error may be behind it. CDR3 length: 12 residues. Germline V gives CDR1 GTSNPN, CDR2 SVGIG (reference sequence). This record comes from a study of tumor and adjacent non-tumor tissue in lung cancer. Study-level background: The patients, 10 men and about 5 women, were about 31 to 76 with stage I to III disease.

RNA was extracted from bulk tissue without any cell sorting. More than 3 cm separated this lung sample from the edge of the tumor. Chemotherapy-naive patients with new lung cancer underwent thoracic surgery in China, August–late 2014. The library came from three nested PCR rounds adapted from ARM-PCR protocols. Via MiXCR, TCRdb re-called the multiplex PCR reads, giving one row per CDR3 protein. Of 90,000 to 100,000 distinct CDR3 sequences in the sample, approximately 80% were seen once. This receptor was taken from a man in his sixties with small cell lung cancer. The chain carries TRBV30 and TRBJ2-3, with TRBD1 matching over 7 bases. The material sequenced was distant non-tumor lung tissue. CDR3 protein: CVWNRGEDTQYF. The CDR3 DNA reads TGTGTCTGGAACAGGGGCGAAGATACGCAGTATTTT.